This TCR beta chain is from a study of radiation and T cells in renal cell carcinoma. There are 17 residues in the CDR3. V lost 0 bases and J lost 5; bases outside the gene matches: 6. The germline V gene has CDR1 LGHNA and CDR2 YNFKEQ. Assay used: immunoSEQ multiplex PCR; TCRdb lists only in-frame clones, some missing. In the table there are around 78,000 clones, 80% to 90% of which are singletons. Indicated time point: blood 4 weeks post-SBRT, at nephrectomy. Specified treatment: 15 Gy SBRT to primary tumor, nephrectomy 4 weeks later. Nephrectomy followed 15 Gy stereotactic body radiation by 4 weeks. The patient's renal cell carcinoma had clear cell pathology.

This TCR was sampled from an older woman with renal cell carcinoma. The specimen was blood, collected from a patient whose treatment included radiotherapy and nephrectomy. This chain uses TRBV4-2 with TRBJ2-2; the match to TRBD2 covers 10 bases. This CDR3 reads CASSQDQLAGSTGELFF. In nucleotides, the CDR3 is TGTGCCAGCAGCCAAGATCAACTAGCGGGGAGTACCGGGGAGCTGTTTTTT.